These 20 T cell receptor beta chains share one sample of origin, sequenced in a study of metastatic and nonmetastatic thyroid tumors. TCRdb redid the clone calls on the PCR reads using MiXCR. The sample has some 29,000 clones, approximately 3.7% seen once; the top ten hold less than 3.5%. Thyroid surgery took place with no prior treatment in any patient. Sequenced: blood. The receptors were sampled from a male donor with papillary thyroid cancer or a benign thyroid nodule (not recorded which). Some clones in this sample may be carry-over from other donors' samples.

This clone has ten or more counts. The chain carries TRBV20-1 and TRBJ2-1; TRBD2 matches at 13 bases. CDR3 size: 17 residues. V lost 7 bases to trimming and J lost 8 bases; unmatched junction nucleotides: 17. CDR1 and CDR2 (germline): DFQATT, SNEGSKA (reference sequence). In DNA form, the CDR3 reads TGCAGTGATAGGCCCCCCCTAGGACTAGCGGGAGCGTATGAGCAGTTCTTC. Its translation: CSDRPPLGLAGAYEQFF.

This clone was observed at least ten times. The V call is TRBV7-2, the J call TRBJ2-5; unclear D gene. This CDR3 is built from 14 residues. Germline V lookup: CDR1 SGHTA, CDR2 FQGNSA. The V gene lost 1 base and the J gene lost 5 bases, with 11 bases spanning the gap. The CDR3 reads CASSLGGMRETQYF. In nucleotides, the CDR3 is TGTGCCAGCAGCTTAGGGGGAATGAGGGAGACCCAGTACTTC.

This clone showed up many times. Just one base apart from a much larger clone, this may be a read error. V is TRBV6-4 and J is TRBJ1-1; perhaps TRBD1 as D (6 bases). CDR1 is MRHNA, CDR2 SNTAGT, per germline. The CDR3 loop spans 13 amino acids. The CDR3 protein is CASSQGGNTGAFF. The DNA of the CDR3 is TGTGCCAGCTCACAGGGAGGGAACACTGGAGCTTTCTTT.

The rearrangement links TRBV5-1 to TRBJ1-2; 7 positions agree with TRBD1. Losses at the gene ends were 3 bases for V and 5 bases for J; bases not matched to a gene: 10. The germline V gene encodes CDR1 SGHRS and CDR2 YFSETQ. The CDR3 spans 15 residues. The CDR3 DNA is TGCGCCAGCAGCTGGGAGACAGGGTCGGGATATGGCTACACCTTC. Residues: CASSWETGSGYGYTF. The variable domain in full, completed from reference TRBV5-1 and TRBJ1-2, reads KAGVTQTPRYLIKTRGQQVTLSCSPISGHRSVSWYQQTPGQGLQFLFEYFSETQRNKGNFPGRFSGRQFSNSRSEMNVSTLELGDSALYLCASSWETGSGYGYTFGSGTRLTVV.

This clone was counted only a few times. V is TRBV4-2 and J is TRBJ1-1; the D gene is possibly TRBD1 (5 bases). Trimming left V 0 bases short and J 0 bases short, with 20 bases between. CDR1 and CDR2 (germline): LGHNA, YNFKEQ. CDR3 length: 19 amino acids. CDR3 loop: CASSQDPPAGRVMNTEAFF. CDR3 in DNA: TGTGCCAGCAGCCAAGATCCCCCAGCAGGGAGGGTAATGAACACTGAAGCTTTCTTT.

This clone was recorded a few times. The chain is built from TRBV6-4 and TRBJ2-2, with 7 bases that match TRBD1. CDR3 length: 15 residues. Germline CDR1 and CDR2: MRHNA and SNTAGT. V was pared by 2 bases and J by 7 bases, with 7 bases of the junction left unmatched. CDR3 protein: CASSDEGASGGELFF. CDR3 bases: TGTGCCAGCAGTGACGAGGGGGCGTCCGGCGGGGAGCTGTTTTTT.

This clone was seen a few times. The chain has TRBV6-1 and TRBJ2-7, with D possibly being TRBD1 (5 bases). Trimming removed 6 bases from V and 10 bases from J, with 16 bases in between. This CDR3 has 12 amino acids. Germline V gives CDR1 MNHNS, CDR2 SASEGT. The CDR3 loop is CASSQGDSDQYF. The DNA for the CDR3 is TGTGCCAGCAGCCAGGGTGACTCCGATCAGTACTTC.

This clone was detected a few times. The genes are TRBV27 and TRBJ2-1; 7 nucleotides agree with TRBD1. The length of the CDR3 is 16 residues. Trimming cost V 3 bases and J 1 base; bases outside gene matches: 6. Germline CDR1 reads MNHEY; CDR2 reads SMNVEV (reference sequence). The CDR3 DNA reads TGTGCCAGCAGTTTCTCCGACAGGGTGTCCTACAATGAGCAGTTCTTC. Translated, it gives CASSFSDRVSYNEQFF.

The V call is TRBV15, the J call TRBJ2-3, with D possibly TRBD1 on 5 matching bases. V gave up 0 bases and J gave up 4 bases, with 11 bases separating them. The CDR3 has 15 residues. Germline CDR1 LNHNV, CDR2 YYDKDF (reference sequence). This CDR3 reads CATSRDSGAPDTQYF. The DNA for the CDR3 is TGTGCCACCAGCAGAGACAGTGGGGCACCAGATACGCAGTATTTT.

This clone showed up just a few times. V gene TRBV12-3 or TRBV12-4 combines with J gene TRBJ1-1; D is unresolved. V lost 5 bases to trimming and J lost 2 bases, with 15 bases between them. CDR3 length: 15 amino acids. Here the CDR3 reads CASSPPGQINTEAFF. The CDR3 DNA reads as TGTGCCAGCAGTCCCCCGGGTCAAATAAACACTGAAGCTTTCTTT.

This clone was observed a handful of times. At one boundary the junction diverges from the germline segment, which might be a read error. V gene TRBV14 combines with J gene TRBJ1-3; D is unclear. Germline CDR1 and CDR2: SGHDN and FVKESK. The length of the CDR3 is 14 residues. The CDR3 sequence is CASSQSFIGNTMYF. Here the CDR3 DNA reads TGTGCCAGCAGCCAATCGTTTATCGGAAACACCATGTATTTT.

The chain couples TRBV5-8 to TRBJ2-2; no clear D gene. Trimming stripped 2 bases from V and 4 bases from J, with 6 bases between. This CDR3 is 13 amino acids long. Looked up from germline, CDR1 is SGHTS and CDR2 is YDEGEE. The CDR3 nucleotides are TGTGCCAGCAGCTTCCTAAGCACCGGGGAGCTGTTTTTT. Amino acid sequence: CASSFLSTGELFF.

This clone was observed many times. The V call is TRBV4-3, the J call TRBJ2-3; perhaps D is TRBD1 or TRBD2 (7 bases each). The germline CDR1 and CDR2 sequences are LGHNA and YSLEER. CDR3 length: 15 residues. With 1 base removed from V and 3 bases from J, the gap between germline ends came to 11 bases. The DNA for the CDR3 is TGCGCCAGCAGCCAAGGGGAGGGGGCAACAGATACGCAGTATTTT. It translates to CASSQGEGATDTQYF.

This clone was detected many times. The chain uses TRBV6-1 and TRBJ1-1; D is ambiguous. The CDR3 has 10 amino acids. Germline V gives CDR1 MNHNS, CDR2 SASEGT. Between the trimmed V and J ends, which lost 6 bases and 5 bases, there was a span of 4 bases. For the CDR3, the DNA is TGTGCCAGCAGACGGACTGAAGCTTTCTTT. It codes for CASRRTEAFF.

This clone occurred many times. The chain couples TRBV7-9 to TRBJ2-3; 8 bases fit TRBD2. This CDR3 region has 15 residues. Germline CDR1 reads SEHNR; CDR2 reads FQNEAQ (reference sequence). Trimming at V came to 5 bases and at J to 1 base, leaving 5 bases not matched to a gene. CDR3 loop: CASSTQTSGTDTQYF. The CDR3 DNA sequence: TGTGCCAGCAGCACCCAGACTAGCGGCACAGATACGCAGTATTTT.

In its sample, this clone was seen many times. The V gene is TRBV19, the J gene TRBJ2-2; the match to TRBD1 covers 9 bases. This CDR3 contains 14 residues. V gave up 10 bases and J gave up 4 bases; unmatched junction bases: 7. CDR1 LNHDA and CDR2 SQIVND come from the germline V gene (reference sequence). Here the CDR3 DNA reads TGTGCCATCGGGGGACAGGGCTTCACCGGGGAGCTGTTTTTT. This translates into CAIGGQGFTGELFF.

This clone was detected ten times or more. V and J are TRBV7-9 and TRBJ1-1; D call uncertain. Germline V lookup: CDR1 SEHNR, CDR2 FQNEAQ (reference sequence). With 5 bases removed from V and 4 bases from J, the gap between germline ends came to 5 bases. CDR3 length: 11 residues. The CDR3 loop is CASSRGTEAFF. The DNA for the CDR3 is TGTGCCAGCAGCCGAGGCACTGAAGCTTTCTTT.

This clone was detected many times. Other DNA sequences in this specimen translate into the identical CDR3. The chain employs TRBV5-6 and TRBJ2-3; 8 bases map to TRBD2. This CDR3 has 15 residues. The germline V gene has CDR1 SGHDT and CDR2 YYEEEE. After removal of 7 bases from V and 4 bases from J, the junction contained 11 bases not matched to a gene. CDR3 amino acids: CASCGLAGPADTQYF. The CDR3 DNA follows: TGTGCCAGCTGCGGCCTAGCGGGCCCCGCAGATACGCAGTATTTT.

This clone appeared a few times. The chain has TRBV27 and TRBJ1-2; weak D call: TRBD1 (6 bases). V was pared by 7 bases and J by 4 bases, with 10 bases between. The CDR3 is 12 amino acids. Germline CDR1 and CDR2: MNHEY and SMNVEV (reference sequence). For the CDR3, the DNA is TGTGCCAGCAAAGGACAGTCCTATGGCTACACCTTC. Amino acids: CASKGQSYGYTF.

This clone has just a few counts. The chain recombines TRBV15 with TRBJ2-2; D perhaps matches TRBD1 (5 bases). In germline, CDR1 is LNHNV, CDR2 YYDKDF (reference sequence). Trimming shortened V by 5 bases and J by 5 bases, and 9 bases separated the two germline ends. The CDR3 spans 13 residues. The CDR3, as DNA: TGTGCCACCAGCTTAAGGGGAACCGGGGAGCTGTTTTTT. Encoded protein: CATSLRGTGELFF.